This T cell receptor beta chain was identified in a study of T cell responses to AZD1222 COVID-19 vaccine. Only in-frame clones appear in the TCRdb table, and some are missing; sequencing was by immunoSEQ multiplex PCR. The sample records 75,000 to 95,000 clones, approximately 88% being singletons. Looked up from germline, CDR1 is SGDLS and CDR2 is YYNGEE. This CDR3 is 14 amino acids long. V was clipped by 0 bases and J by 4 bases, with 10 bases between them. Study results and caveats: White British people made up most donors, females outnumbered males, and clonal diversity was possibly underestimated. Unmutated variant regions are reportedly the target of nearly half of TCRs that are spike-specific.

This clone occurred a few times. No antigen is known for it. The chain carries TRBV9 and TRBJ1-2, with D uncertain. The sample here was peripheral blood, taken 28 days after the second dose of the MenACWY control vaccine. This sequence was found in an adult who received the MenACWY meningococcal vaccine as a control. The CDR3 loop reads CASSVGEHGYGYTF. The CDR3 nucleotides are TGTGCCAGCAGCGTAGGCGAACACGGCTATGGCTACACCTTC.